One sample yielded the 24 T cell receptor beta chains listed below, sequenced in a study of blood T cell repertoires in COVID-19 (dated by TCRdb to 2018 to 2021). The receptor library was made with the immunoSEQ multiplex PCR assay. As stored in TCRdb, this immuneACCESS dataset retains in-frame rearrangements with V and J assigned. A fraction of the clones does not appear; measured against another copy, unresolved V genes explain less than half of the discrepancy, and the remainder lacks a known reason. Here the sample has some 260,000 clones; 70% to 90% occur a single time. Clones ranked in the top ten supply approximately 0.7% of the sample. Sequencing used peripheral blood. The receptors shown here come from a human donor in a cohort sampled during active COVID-19.

This chain joins TRBV10-2 and TRBJ1-3; D is undetermined. The ends were cut back, 0 bases at V and 0 bases at J, with 6 bases in the middle. Germline V gene sequence: CDR1 WSHSY, CDR2 SAAADI. This CDR3 comprises 15 residues. CDR3: CASSESRSSGNTIYF. CDR3 nucleotides: TGCGCCAGCAGTGAGTCGCGGAGCTCTGGAAACACCATATATTTT.

The chain has TRBV19 and TRBJ1-6, with D tentatively TRBD1 (6 bases). Looked up from germline, CDR1 is LNHDA and CDR2 is SQIVND (reference sequence). Trimming left V 6 bases short and J 10 bases short, with 10 bases between. CDR3 length equals 12 residues. CDR3 amino acids: CASRTDSSPLHF. The CDR3, as DNA: TGTGCCAGTAGGACGGACAGCTCACCCCTCCACTTT.

The genes are TRBV30 and TRBJ1-2; D possibly corresponds to TRBD1 (6 bases). Per germline, CDR1 GTSNPN and CDR2 SVGIG (reference sequence). This CDR3 comprises 18 residues. Deletions cut 1 base from V and 4 bases from J, with 25 bases between. CDR3 in amino acids: CAWSGPSGTYGYSYGYTF. DNA of the CDR3: TGTGCCTGGAGTGGACCCTCCGGGACATACGGTTACTCCTATGGCTACACCTTC.

The chain is built from TRBV9 and TRBJ1-4; D remains ambiguous. V was cut by 3 bases and J by 8 bases, with 14 bases left in between. CDR3 length: 14 residues. Germline CDR1 is SGDLS and CDR2 is YYNGEE. CDR3 amino acids: CASSAPGGWEKLFF. CDR3 bases: TGTGCCAGCAGCGCCCCGGGAGGTTGGGAAAAACTGTTTTTT.

V and J are TRBV6-5 and TRBJ2-5; tentatively, D is TRBD2 (5 bases). The CDR3 covers 12 residues. The ends were cut back, 8 bases at V and 2 bases at J, with 9 bases in the middle. The germline V gene has CDR1 MNHEY and CDR2 SVGAGI. The CDR3 DNA is TGTGCCAGCCAGCGGACGCAAGAGACCCAGTACTTC. Its translation: CASQRTQETQYF.

This clone was detected only once. This chain uses TRBV7-3 with TRBJ2-2; 14 bases are shared with TRBD2. The germline CDR1 and CDR2 sequences are SGHTA and FQGTGA. The CDR3 totals 17 residues. J lost 6 bases, V lost 2 bases, and 5 bases had no gene match. The CDR3 coding sequence is TGTGCCAGCAGCTTATATGGGACTAGCGGGAGTCCCGGGGAGCTGTTTTTT. Translating gives CASSLYGTSGSPGELFF.

The rearrangement joins TRBV18 to TRBJ2-7; 9 bases map to TRBD2. CDR1 KGHSH and CDR2 LQKENI come from the germline V gene. The CDR3 runs 17 residues. Trimming took 0 bases from V and 4 from J; bases not matched to a gene: 10. As DNA, the CDR3 is TGTGCCAGCTCACCACCGGTCAGGGCTAGCGGGAAGTACGAGCAGTACTTC. Protein sequence: CASSPPVRASGKYEQYF.

Of note for this clone: Other DNA sequences in this sample translate to the same CDR3. This sequence joins TRBV7-2 and TRBJ2-7; TRBD1 matches 12 bases. This CDR3 has 14 residues. CDR1 is SGHTA and CDR2 is FQGNSA in the germline V gene. Losses at the gene ends were 3 bases for V and 4 bases for J; bases not matched to a gene: 1. CDR3 DNA sequence: TGTGCCAGCAGCTTGGGACAGGGGGCTTACGAGCAGTACTTC. Translating it yields CASSLGQGAYEQYF.

The chain employs TRBV2 and TRBJ2-7, with TRBD2 as a possible D gene (7 bases). CDR1 is SNHLY, CDR2 FYNNEI, per germline. The length of the CDR3 is 14 residues. V shed 7 bases and J shed 0 bases, with 13 bases lying between them. This CDR3 reads CASTRGASSYEQYF. Written as DNA, the CDR3 is TGTGCCAGCACTCGGGGGGCTAGCTCCTACGAGCAGTACTTC.

The chain employs TRBV6-5 and TRBJ1-1, with 9 bases that match TRBD1. V lost 5 bases, J lost 7 bases, and 5 bases stayed unmatched. CDR1 MNHEY and CDR2 SVGAGI come from the germline V gene. The CDR3 consists of 13 residues. DNA of the CDR3: TGTGCCAGCAGTACCGGGACAGGGATTGAAGCTTTCTTT. It yields the protein CASSTGTGIEAFF.

V gene TRBV19 combines with J gene TRBJ1-6; D not resolved. CDR1 and CDR2 (germline): LNHDA, SQIVND (reference sequence). The V and J ends lost 4 bases and 7 bases respectively, with 11 bases between them. The CDR3 is 14 amino acids. For the CDR3, the DNA is TGTGCCAGTAGTACGGGCCGGGGAAATTCACCCCTCCACTTT. It specifies CASSTGRGNSPLHF. The full variable domain, with the rest looked up from reference TRBV19 and TRBJ1-6, is DGGITQSPKYLFRKEGQNVTLSCEQNLNHDAMYWYRQDPGQGLRLIYYSQIVNDFQKGDIAEGYSVSREKKESFPLTVTSAQKNPTAFYLCASSTGRGNSPLHFGNGTRLTVT.

This sequence joins TRBV6-5 and TRBJ1-3, with a possible D match to TRBD1 (6 bases). Trimming took off 11 bases at V and 0 bases at J, with 11 bases between the two ends. CDR1 is MNHEY, CDR2 SVGAGI, per germline. This CDR3 region has 13 residues. The CDR3 nucleotides read TGTGCCTACGGACAGAGCTCTGGAAACACCATATATTTT. It translates to CAYGQSSGNTIYF.

The table lists this clone with a count of one. The chain links TRBV19 to TRBJ2-7; 10 nucleotides match TRBD1. V gave up 3 bases and J gave up 7 bases; unmatched junction bases: 12. This CDR3 contains 16 residues. Looked up from germline, CDR1 is LNHDA and CDR2 is SQIVND (reference sequence). CDR3 in DNA: TGTGCCAGTAGTATGAGGGACAGGGGACGCCGGGGAGAGCAGTACTTC. It specifies CASSMRDRGRRGEQYF.

The rearrangement links TRBV3-1 (or the pseudogene TRBV3-2) to TRBJ1-2; D call uncertain. V was shortened by 1 base and J by 5 bases, with 14 bases between the two germline ends. The length of the CDR3 is 15 residues. Germline-derived CDR1 and CDR2 are LGHDT and YNNKEL (reference sequence). The CDR3 region has the DNA TGTGCCAGCAGCCAAGGGCGGGCAGGCACTTATGGCTACACCTTC. This translates into CASSQGRAGTYGYTF.

The J gene is TRBJ1-2, the V gene TRBV19, with D possibly being TRBD1 (6 bases). Germline values: CDR1 LNHDA, CDR2 SQIVND (reference sequence). The CDR3 loop spans 16 amino acids. Trimming stripped 7 bases from V and 3 bases from J, with 21 bases between. The CDR3 DNA reads as TGTGCCAGTACCCAACCGGACCAGGGGTTGTACTATGGCTACACCTTC. It codes for CASTQPDQGLYYGYTF.

The genes are TRBV7-2 and TRBJ1-3, with D possibly being TRBD1 (5 bases). CDR1 is SGHTA and CDR2 is FQGNSA in the germline V gene. V was trimmed by 2 bases and J by 6 bases, leaving 14 bases between them. This CDR3 comprises 15 residues. CDR3 DNA: TGTGCCAGCAGCTTAAACCCGCAGGGCGCAAACACCATATATTTT. Its protein is CASSLNPQGANTIYF.

The rearrangement joins TRBV27 to TRBJ2-7, with D maybe TRBD1 (5 bases). Germline lookup yields CDR1 MNHEY and CDR2 SMNVEV (reference sequence). V shed 3 bases and J shed 3 bases, with 12 bases lying between them. The CDR3 has 14 residues. The CDR3 loop is CASSFGRASYEQYF. The CDR3 DNA reads TGTGCCAGCAGTTTCGGCAGGGCAAGCTACGAGCAGTACTTC.

This clone has a handful of counts. The chain employs TRBV19 and TRBJ1-1; maybe TRBD1 (5 bases). CDR3 length: 12 residues. Germline-derived CDR1 and CDR2 are LNHDA and SQIVND (reference sequence). Trimming removed 7 bases from V and 9 bases from J, with 15 bases in between. In DNA form, the CDR3 reads TGTGCCAGTAATAACGATCAGGGTAAAGCTTTCTTT. Protein sequence: CASNNDQGKAFF.

The chain combines TRBV11-1 with TRBJ2-7; D unclear. This CDR3 region has 12 residues. V was clipped by 0 bases and J by 5 bases, with 5 bases between them. Germline V gene data show CDR1 as SGHAT and CDR2 as FQDESV (reference sequence). CDR3 sequence (DNA): TGTGCCAGCAGCTTAGCTTCCGACGAGCAGTACTTC. Translated: CASSLASDEQYF.

The J gene is TRBJ2-7, the V gene TRBV6-5; D is undetermined. The V end was cut by 0 bases, the J end by 3 bases, with 12 bases between. This CDR3 region has 15 residues. Germline V CDR1 and CDR2: MNHEY, SVGAGI. CDR3 DNA sequence: TGTGCCAGCAGTTACTCCCCCCAACTGAGCTACGAGCAGTACTTC. Translation: CASSYSPQLSYEQYF.

The V gene is TRBV21-1, the J gene TRBJ1-1. TRBV21-1 is designated a pseudogene. The CDR3 spans 16 residues. CDR3 nucleotide sequence: TGTGCCAGCAGCAAAGAAAGCGGTCTGAACCACACTGAAGCTTTCTTT. Translated: CASSKESGLNHTEAFF.

The chain carries TRBV7-6 and TRBJ1-2, with 8 bases identical to TRBD1. Losses at the gene ends were 1 base for V and 5 bases for J; bases not matched to a gene: 12. Germline loops: CDR1 SGHVS, CDR2 FNYEAQ. There are 17 residues in the CDR3. The CDR3, as DNA: TGTGCCAGCAGCTTAGACCCAACGACAGGGGTTCGGTATGGCTACACCTTC. This translates into CASSLDPTTGVRYGYTF.

This CDR3 is CASSQPGGGQETQYF. The CDR3 coding sequence is TGTGCCAGCAGCCAACCCGGGGGGGGCCAAGAGACCCAGTACTTC. The chain recombines TRBV3-1 (or the pseudogene TRBV3-2) with TRBJ2-5; TRBD2 matches at 8 bases. The germline gives CDR1 LGHDT, CDR2 YNNKEL (reference sequence). The CDR3 covers 15 residues. Trimming removed 2 bases from V and 1 base from J; junction bases left unmatched: 3.

The chain joins TRBV5-1 to TRBJ2-7; 7 bases agree with TRBD1. Germline CDR1 SGHRS, CDR2 YFSETQ. V gave up 4 bases and J gave up 3 bases; unmatched junction bases: 7. CDR3 length equals 14 residues. CDR3 loop: CASSPGTDLYEQYF. In nucleotides, the CDR3 is TGCGCCAGCAGCCCCGGGACAGACCTCTACGAGCAGTACTTC.